This T cell receptor beta chain was identified during a study of blood T cell repertoires in COVID-19. Background on the study: Spain, Italy and the United States supplied samples that represented acute and convalescent COVID-19. From T cells, B-cell-depleted T cells, or PBMCs came the material, which was cDNA or gDNA.

Germline lookup yields CDR1 WNHNN and CDR2 SYGVQD (reference sequence). J was trimmed by 0 bases and V by 5 bases; bases with no gene match: 1. This CDR3 has 14 amino acids. In the study's own analysis: Reference gene primer amplification yielded estimated nucleated cell counts. Sequenced by immunoSEQ multiplex PCR; TCRdb stores in-frame clones only, minus some. The V and J calls and clone size come from that table; D and trimming were worked out from the DNA. The profile shows roughly 300,000 clones, about 82% of them singletons. This rearrangement joins TRBV10-1 to TRBJ2-3; 8 nucleotides agree with TRBD1. This TCR derives from a woman aged 45-65 years with acute or convalescent COVID-19. Sequenced input: peripheral blood. This CDR3 reads CASSRTGSTDTQYF. CDR3 DNA: TGCGCCAGCAGTAGGACAGGGAGCACAGATACGCAGTATTTT.